This T cell receptor (beta chain) was observed in a study of T cell clonality in common variable immunodeficiency. General study findings and limits: Fewer TCRbeta clones were shared among CVID subjects than controls. Authors noted CVID clonality's cause needs subpopulation repertoire sequencing.

There are 13 residues in the CDR3. V lost 4 bases and J lost 4, with 9 bases in between. Germline V lookup: CDR1 SGHTA, CDR2 FQGTGA. Profiling relied on immunoSEQ multiplex PCR, and the TCRdb table lists in-frame clones only, not all of them. The specimen gives tens of thousands of clones without singletons; the ten biggest hold around 0.8%. Many counts were recorded for this clone. Its antigen is unknown. The read ends 3 residues before the CDR3 terminus; that terminus is restored from the germline J gene. This sequence originates from a person between 18 and 75 years old in good health. The rearrangement joins TRBV7-3 to TRBJ2-3, with a weak D call TRBD2 (5 bases). Sequencing was performed on peripheral blood mononuclear cells. The CDR3 is CASSSRTSDTQYF. Incomplete CDR3 DNA: TGTGCCAGCAGCTCCCGGACTTCAGATACG.